This entry is about one T cell receptor beta chain. Its antigen is as yet unknown. V gave up 8 bases and J gave up 2 bases; unmatched junction bases: 7. The CDR3 loop spans 15 amino acids. Germline V gene lookup returns CDR1 ENHRY and CDR2 SYGVKD. RNA transcripts gave rise to amplified TCR beta CDR3 regions. HTBI primers were the set used in a first-round RT-PCR of the TCR CDR3. TCRdb passed the multiplex PCR reads through MiXCR, listing each CDR3 protein once. The sample carries 550,000 to 700,000 distinct CDR3 sequences, around 46% recorded once. This specimen belongs to a study of T cells in Graves' hyperthyroidism and ophthalmopathy. General study points: The model forecast ophthalmopathy, anticipating it by a median roughly 6.5 months before onset. Blood samples included most of the expanded thyroid clonotypes exceeding 0.001.

Uncontrolled infection, other autoimmune disease, pregnancy or lactation disqualified patients from enrolment. Clinical symptoms, serum thyroxine, TRAb, thyroid ultrasound and orbital computed tomography informed diagnoses. This TCR derives from an adult woman with Graves' disease, either hyperthyroidism or ophthalmopathy (not recorded which). The rearrangement links TRBV10-3 to TRBJ2-5; the match to TRBD1 covers 11 bases. The specimen was peripheral blood or thyroid tissue (not recorded which). CDR3 DNA: TGTGCCATCGGGGGGGACAGGGGGGATCAAGAGACCCAGTACTTC. Its translation is CAIGGDRGDQETQYF.